This T cell receptor beta chain was obtained from a study of T cell responses to AZD1222 COVID-19 vaccine. The study's findings and limits: Increases in Spike-specific TCR breadth and depth were seen after two AZD1222 doses. Along spike, vaccine-associated CD4 TCRs were found throughout, with dominance at 160-218 and 743-854.

On this clone: Antigen: not known.

Method: immunoSEQ multiplex PCR; TCRdb's copy keeps in-frame clones and lacks some. The repertoire holds around 210,000 clones, with around 94% as singletons. V gave up 2 bases and J gave up 3 bases, with 13 bases separating them. Germline values: CDR1 GTSNPN, CDR2 SVGIG (reference sequence). CDR3 length equals 14 residues. The receptor comes from an adult who received the MenACWY meningococcal vaccine as a control. The sequences come from peripheral blood, collected 28 days after the second dose of the MenACWY control vaccine. The chain carries TRBV30 and TRBJ1-2; D might be TRBD1 (6 bases). The CDR3 DNA reads as TGTGCCTGGAGTTGGGGGGGCACCGACTATGGCTACACCTTC. Its protein product is CAWSWGGTDYGYTF.